This T cell receptor beta chain was retrieved from a study of cytomegalovirus exposure and HLA in healthy donors. For the study at large: The same platform was used for the 95 to 150 validation repertoires and the approximately 670 first-cohort repertoires, a later analysis reported.

TCRdb's copy holds only in-frame clones and misses some; the assay was immunoSEQ multiplex PCR. The data contain about 280,000 clones, approximately 90% of them singletons. The CDR3 covers 19 residues. Germline-derived CDR1 and CDR2 are SGHDN and FVKESK. V trimming: 5 bases; J trimming: 0 bases; junction bases outside the gene matches: 10. Overall study results and limits: Diagnosis of cytomegalovirus status made by the classifier reportedly showed high specificity and sensitivity. Cytomegalovirus-associated status was assigned to more than 150 TCR beta chains. Despite most TCR sequences being rare, some public TCRs occurred in many donors.

On this clone itself: Antigen unknown.

The J gene is TRBJ2-3, the V gene TRBV14; the match to TRBD2 covers 14 bases. The receptor was isolated from a young woman in good health and CMV-seronegative. Sequenced material: PBMCs. This CDR3 reads CASSGHGTSGRWSTDTQYF. CDR3 DNA: TGTGCCAGCAGCGGACACGGGACTAGCGGGAGATGGAGCACAGATACGCAGTATTTT. The full variable domain, in which reference TRBV14 and TRBJ2-3 provide the parts outside the CDR3, is EAGVTQFPSHSVIEKGQTVTLRCDPISGHDNLYWYRRVMGKEIKFLLHFVKESKQDESGMPNNRFLAERTGGTYSTLKVQPAELEDSGVYFCASSGHGTSGRWSTDTQYFGPGTRLTVL.